The 17 T cell receptor beta chains listed next were all sequenced from one sample in a study of Tregs in tolerant kidney transplant recipients. Clones were read by immunoSEQ multiplex PCR, and TCRdb kept only the in-frame ones, dropping some. This table lists under 35,000 clones. The sequences come from CD8+ T cells from blood, collected before the transplant. These receptors all stem from a human donor who received a combined kidney and bone marrow transplant.

Concerning this clone: The observed sequence ends 3 residues before the CDR3 terminus, with the missing tail filled in from the germline J gene. The V gene is TRBV2, the J gene TRBJ1-1; a possible D gene is TRBD1 (6 bases). Germline V gives CDR1 SNHLY, CDR2 FYNNEI. The V gene lost 6 bases and the J gene lost 2 bases, with 19 bases spanning the gap. CDR3 length equals 16 residues. The CDR3 protein is CASSPGTFETNTEAFF. The DNA read from the CDR3 is TGTGCCAGCAGCCCCGGGACATTCGAAACAAACACTGAA.

A word on this clone: The read terminates 3 residues ahead of where the CDR3 ends, so the germline J gene completes it. The V gene is TRBV2, the J gene TRBJ2-1; 9 nucleotides align to TRBD2. CDR3 length: 17 amino acids. Germline-derived CDR1 and CDR2 are SNHLY and FYNNEI. V dropped 2 bases and J dropped 3; count of bases not matched to a gene: 8. The covered CDR3 bases are TGTGCCAGCAGTGAATCCAGCCTAGCGGGACTCTACAATGAG. Translation gives CASSESSLAGLYNE. The full CDR3 is CASSESSLAGLYNEQFF. Complete variable domain (other parts from reference TRBV2 and TRBJ2-1): EPEVTQTPSHQVTQMGQEVILRCVPISNHLYFYWYRQILGQKVEFLVSFYNNEISEKSEIFDDQFSVERPDGSNFTLKIRSTKLEDSAMYFCASSESSLAGLYNEQFFGPGTRLTVL.

Concerning this clone itself: A read error may account for a junction end that differs from germline. The read comes to an end 3 residues before the CDR3 does, leaving the germline J gene to fill in the end. This rearrangement joins TRBV7-7 to TRBJ2-7; 15 nucleotides line up with TRBD2. The CDR3 is made up of 14 amino acids. Germline CDR1 is SSHAT and CDR2 is FNYEAQ (reference sequence). CDR3 amino acids: CASSSGLAGGEQYF. The sequenced part of the CDR3 DNA is TGTGCTAGCAGCTCGGGACTAGCGGGAGGCGAG.

Note on this clone: The read finishes 3 residues shy of the CDR3 end, and the germline J gene is used to complete it. This sequence joins TRBV6-2 or TRBV6-3 and TRBJ2-3, with D tentatively TRBD1 (6 bases). The CDR3 has 17 amino acids. From germline, CDR1 is MNHEY and CDR2 SVGEGT. Between the trimmed V and J ends, which lost 6 bases and 0 bases, there was a span of 19 bases. CDR3 protein: CASRKLGGRESTDTQYF. CDR3 DNA, as far as it was read: TGTGCCAGCAGAAAACTAGGGGGACGGGAAAGCACAGATACG.

As concerns this clone: The read terminates 3 residues ahead of where the CDR3 ends, so the germline J gene completes it. The J gene is TRBJ1-2, the V gene TRBV20-1, with D possibly matching TRBD1 (5 bases). V was trimmed by 0 bases and J by 0 bases, leaving 11 bases between them. The germline gives CDR1 DFQATT, CDR2 SNEGSKA (reference sequence). This CDR3 contains 15 residues. CDR3 DNA, as far as it was read: TGCAGTGCTAGAGATATAGAGGGGTCTAACTATGGC. This codes for CSARDIEGSNYG. The entire CDR3 is CSARDIEGSNYGYTF.

In the case of this clone: The sequenced fragment ends 3 residues before the CDR3 boundary, so the rest is inferred from the germline J gene. The chain recombines TRBV30 with TRBJ1-3; 9 nucleotides line up with TRBD1. J gave up 3 bases and V 5 bases, and 11 bases lay outside the gene matches. The CDR3 runs 16 residues. Germline assignment: CDR1 GTSNPN and CDR2 SVGIG (reference sequence). Partial CDR3 DNA: TGTGCCTGGGGCCAGGGACAGGGAGGTATTGGAAACACC. This encodes CAWGQGQGGIGNT. The complete CDR3 sequence is CAWGQGQGGIGNTIYF.

Turning to this clone: Read coverage stops 3 residues before the CDR3 terminus; the germline J gene supplies the remainder. The V and J genes are TRBV30 and TRBJ2-6; 10 nucleotides match TRBD2. This CDR3 is built from 18 residues. The V gene end was trimmed by 0 bases and the J gene end by 0 bases; junction bases not matched to a gene: 5. Germline V gives CDR1 GTSNPN, CDR2 SVGIG (reference sequence). CDR3: CAWSVGSGRASGANVLTF. Partial CDR3 DNA: TGTGCCTGGAGTGTAGGGAGCGGGAGGGCCTCTGGGGCCAACGTC.

In regard to this clone: The CDR3 end lies 3 residues beyond the end of the read and is filled in from the germline J gene. The chain recombines TRBV13 with TRBJ2-3, with unresolved D. The germline V and J ends were trimmed by 1 base and 1 base, with 6 bases remaining between them. Germline assignment: CDR1 PRHDT and CDR2 FYEKMQ (reference sequence). The CDR3 loop spans 14 amino acids. Incomplete CDR3 DNA: TGTGCCAGCAGCTTAGCCCCAGGCACAGATACG. As protein: CASSLAPGTDT. The CDR3 as a whole reads CASSLAPGTDTQYF.

With regard to this clone: The read finishes 3 residues shy of the CDR3 end, and the germline J gene is used to complete it. This chain joins TRBV5-1 and TRBJ2-5; no firm D call. The length of the CDR3 is 15 residues. V lost 0 bases and J lost 0, with 9 bases in between. Germline CDR1 reads SGHRS; CDR2 reads YFSETQ. CDR3 bases read: TGCGCCAGCAGCTTGGTGGGCAGGCACCAAGAGACC. It encodes CASSLVGRHQET. The full CDR3 is CASSLVGRHQETQYF.

Remarks on this clone: The sequenced fragment ends 3 residues before the CDR3 boundary, so the rest is inferred from the germline J gene. This chain links TRBV20-1 with TRBJ2-3, with TRBD1 identical over 8 bases. Germline CDR1 is DFQATT and CDR2 is SNEGSKA (reference sequence). CDR3 length: 15 amino acids. The junction had 11 bases not matched to a gene; V was cut back by 4 bases and J by 5 bases. CDR3 DNA, as far as it was read: TGCAGTGCTAATCCATGGGGACAGGCTATAGATACG. Encoded protein: CSANPWGQAIDT. The whole CDR3 sequence reads CSANPWGQAIDTQYF.

Comment on this clone: The read comes to an end 3 residues before the CDR3 does, leaving the germline J gene to fill in the end. V is TRBV19 and J is TRBJ1-5; the D is unclear. This CDR3 has 12 residues. Deletions cut 5 bases from V and 5 bases from J, with 7 bases between. Looked up from germline, CDR1 is LNHDA and CDR2 is SQIVND (reference sequence). The chain's CDR3 is CASSDMDQPQHF. The CDR3 bases that were read are TGTGCCAGTAGTGACATGGATCAGCCC.

For this clone: The CDR3 is cut off 3 residues early in the read; its end comes from the germline J gene. The chain uses TRBV13 and TRBJ1-6, with a possible D match to TRBD1 (5 bases). Per the germline V gene, CDR1 is PRHDT and CDR2 is FYEKMQ (reference sequence). The CDR3 is 17 residues long. V lost 2 bases and J lost 7, with 18 bases in between. The CDR3 sequence: CASSLYQGEAGNSPLHF. The sequenced part of the CDR3 DNA is TGTGCCAGCAGCTTATATCAGGGCGAGGCGGGGAATTCACCC.

Concerning this clone: The read comes to an end 3 residues before the CDR3 does, leaving the germline J gene to fill in the end. The chain couples TRBV6-1 to TRBJ2-7; maybe TRBD1 (6 bases). The V and J ends lost 4 bases and 2 bases respectively, with 12 bases between them. The length of the CDR3 is 14 residues. In germline, CDR1 is MNHNS, CDR2 SASEGT. The DNA read from the CDR3 is TGTGCCAGCAGTGTCACAGGGAAGACCTACGAG. Protein product: CASSVTGKTYE. The CDR3 as a whole reads CASSVTGKTYEQYF.

Comments on this clone: With the read ending 3 residues before the CDR3 end, the germline J gene is used to fill in that end. The chain is built from TRBV2 and TRBJ1-4, with a tentative D call TRBD1 (6 bases). CDR1 and CDR2 from the germline V gene are SNHLY and FYNNEI. Trimming took 0 bases from V and 3 from J, leaving 8 bases between them. This CDR3 comprises 15 residues. The part of the CDR3 DNA that was read is TGTGCCAGCAGTGAAGCGGACAGATCTAATGAAAAA. Translation: CASSEADRSNEK. The entire CDR3 sequence reads CASSEADRSNEKLFF.

In regard to this clone: The CDR3 extends 3 residues past the end of the read, so its final part is completed from the germline J gene. The V and J genes are TRBV19 and TRBJ1-1; the D gene is possibly TRBD1 (5 bases). The germline V and J ends were trimmed by 6 bases and 4 bases, with 9 bases remaining between them. Germline V gene sequence: CDR1 LNHDA, CDR2 SQIVND (reference sequence). The CDR3 extends over 12 amino acids. Here the CDR3 reads CASRTGLTEAFF. The covered CDR3 bases are TGTGCCAGTAGAACAGGCCTCACTGAA.

Comment on this clone: The read terminates 3 residues before the CDR3 end, so the remaining end is supplied by the germline J gene. The chain recombines TRBV20-1 with TRBJ1-1; D might be TRBD1 (6 bases). V gave up 6 bases and J gave up 1 base, with 18 bases separating them. Looked up from germline, CDR1 is DFQATT and CDR2 is SNEGSKA (reference sequence). The CDR3 is made up of 15 amino acids. CDR3 in amino acids: CSARIFPGQNTEAFF. CDR3 DNA, as far as it was read: TGCAGTGCCCGTATTTTCCCGGGACAGAACACTGAA.

Details on this clone: The CDR3 extends 3 residues past the end of the read, so its final part is completed from the germline J gene. The gene calls are TRBV5-1 and TRBJ2-1; no clear D. In germline, CDR1 is SGHRS, CDR2 YFSETQ. CDR3 length: 13 residues. Trimming took off 4 bases at V and 8 bases at J, with 13 bases between the two ends. Partial CDR3 DNA: TGCGCCAGCAGCCCGTTACCGGTCGATGAG. This gives the protein CASSPLPVDE. The full CDR3 sequence reads CASSPLPVDEQFF.